This T cell receptor (beta chain) was captured by sequencing in a study of human T cells and chemical hapten exposure. Study-wide context: TCR yields per sample varied mostly from small pooled library volume differences.

Trimming shortened V by 7 bases and J by 8 bases, and 18 bases separated the two germline ends. Germline CDR1 reads MNHEY; CDR2 reads SVGEGT. The CDR3 runs 14 residues. Library preparation tagged each individual cDNA molecule with a unique molecular identifier. MiXCR, run by TCRdb on the RACE reads, gives a single entry per CDR3 protein. In the table there are about 190,000 distinct CDR3 sequences, roughly a quarter of which are singletons. The sample's time point: patch test 3, about 24 weeks after DPC sensitization. As for treatment: therapeutic diphenylcyclopropenone sensitization with weekly scalp DPC.

Sequencing was performed on whole blood, taken in connection with sensitization to the hapten diphenylcyclopropenone (DPC). V and J are TRBV6-2 or TRBV6-3 and TRBJ2-1; D may match TRBD1 or TRBD2 (6 bases each). This sequence originates from a woman between 35 and 50 years old with alopecia areata. Some clones in this sample may be carry-over from other donors' samples. The chain's CDR3 is CASKEGGGRDEQFF. CDR3 bases: TGTGCCAGCAAGGAGGGGGGCGGAAGGGATGAGCAGTTCTTC.